The sample holds a few counts of the clone carrying this TCR beta chain. The target antigen is unknown. This CDR3 is 16 amino acids long. In germline, CDR1 is KGHDR, CDR2 SFDVKD. V lost 2 bases and J lost 0, with 9 bases in between. This sample was included in a study of human T cells and chemical hapten exposure. Specified time point: pre-sensitization, week 0. Treatment described: therapeutic diphenylcyclopropenone sensitization with weekly scalp DPC. Unique molecular identifiers were affixed to discrete cDNA molecules within the library. From the RACE reads, TCRdb called clonotypes with MiXCR, one entry per CDR3 protein. This sample has some 360,000 distinct CDR3 sequences; 5.1% occur once, and the top ten carry 2% to 3%. Whole-study findings and limits: TCRs above 1 in 1000 frequency stayed constant with DPC sensitization. Versus controls, expanded TCRs had significantly more large CDR3 similarity clusters. PT1 expanded TCR counts and patch test score were linked, and their correlation was positive.

The chain recombines TRBV24-1 with TRBJ2-2; D is undetermined. The TCR was taken from a woman in her forties or fifties with alopecia areata. Some clones in this sample may be carry-over from other donors' samples. The sequenced sample was whole blood, obtained in connection with sensitization to the hapten diphenylcyclopropenone (DPC). CDR3 nucleotides: TGTGCCACCAGTGATTGGGCGGACGCGAACACCGGGGAGCTGTTTTTT. Translated: CATSDWADANTGELFF.